This entry is about one T cell receptor (beta chain). This entry comes from a study of blood T cell repertoires in COVID-19. Study-level information: Acute-phase and convalescent COVID-19 samples originated in the United States, Italy and Spain. PBMCs, B-cell-depleted T cells, or T cells were the source of the cDNA or gDNA that made up the material.

Per the original methods: Estimates of nucleated cell counts were drawn from the amplification of reference gene primers. The method was immunoSEQ multiplex PCR; TCRdb's version includes in-frame clones alone and lacks a portion of them. Clone size and V and J calls were adopted from that table, with D and trimming inferred from the DNA. In the table there are some 140,000 clones, approximately 80% of which are singletons. Per germline, CDR1 LNHNV and CDR2 YYDKDF (reference sequence). The V end was cut by 0 bases, the J end by 8 bases, with 7 bases between. There are 13 residues in the CDR3. J is TRBJ1-4 and V is TRBV15; D ambiguous. The source of this sequence is a man aged 80 or over with acute or convalescent COVID-19. Material: peripheral blood. The CDR3 reads CATSRDIREKLFF. CDR3 in DNA: TGTGCCACCAGCAGAGATATACGGGAAAAACTGTTTTTT. The full variable domain, in which reference TRBV15 and TRBJ1-4 provide the parts outside the CDR3, is DAMVIQNPRYQVTQFGKPVTLSCSQTLNHNVMYWYQQKSSQAPKLLFHYYDKDFNNEADTPDNFQSRRPNTSFCFLDIRSPGLGDTAMYLCATSRDIREKLFFGSGTQLSVL.